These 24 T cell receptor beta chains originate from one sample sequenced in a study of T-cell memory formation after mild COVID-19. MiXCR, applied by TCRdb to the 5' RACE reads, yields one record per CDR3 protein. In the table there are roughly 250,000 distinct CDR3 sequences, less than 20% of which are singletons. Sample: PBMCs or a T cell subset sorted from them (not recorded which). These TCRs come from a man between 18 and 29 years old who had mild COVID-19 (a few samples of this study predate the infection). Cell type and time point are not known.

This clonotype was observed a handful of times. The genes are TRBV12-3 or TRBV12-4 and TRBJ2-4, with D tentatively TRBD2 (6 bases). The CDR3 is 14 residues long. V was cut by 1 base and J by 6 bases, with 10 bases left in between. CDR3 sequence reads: CASSLGGLTNIQYF. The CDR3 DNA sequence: TGTGCCAGCAGTTTAGGGGGACTGACAAACATTCAGTACTTC.

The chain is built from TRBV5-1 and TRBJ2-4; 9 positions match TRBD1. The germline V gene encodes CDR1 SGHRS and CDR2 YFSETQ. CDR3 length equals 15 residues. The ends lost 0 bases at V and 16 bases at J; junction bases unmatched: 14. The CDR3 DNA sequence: TGCGCCAGCAGCTTGGCCGGGTCCGGGACAGGGTGGGAATACTTC. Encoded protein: CASSLAGSGTGWEYF.

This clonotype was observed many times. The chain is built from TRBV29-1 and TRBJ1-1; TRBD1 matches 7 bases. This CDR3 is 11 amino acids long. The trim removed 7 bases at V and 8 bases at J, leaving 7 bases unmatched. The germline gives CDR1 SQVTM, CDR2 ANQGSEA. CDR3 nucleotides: TGCAGCGCCGAGGACAGGACGGAAGCTTTCTTT. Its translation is CSAEDRTEAFF. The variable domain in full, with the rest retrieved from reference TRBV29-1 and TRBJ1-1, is SAVISQKPSRDICQRGTSLTIQCQVDSQVTMMFWYRQQPGQSLTLIATANQGSEATYESGFVIDKFPISRPNLTFSTLTVSNMSPEDSSIYLCSAEDRTEAFFGQGTRLTVV.

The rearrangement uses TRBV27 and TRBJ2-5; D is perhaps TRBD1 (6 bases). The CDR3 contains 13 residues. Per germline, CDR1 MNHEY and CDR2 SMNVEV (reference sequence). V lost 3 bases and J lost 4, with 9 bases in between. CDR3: CASSFDRIETQYF. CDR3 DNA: TGTGCCAGCAGTTTCGACAGGATAGAGACCCAGTACTTC.

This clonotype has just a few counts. CDR3 amino acids: CASSLEGPETQYF. In DNA form, the CDR3 reads TGTGCCAGCAGTTTAGAGGGACCGGAGACCCAGTACTTC. The rearrangement uses TRBV27 and TRBJ2-5, with D possibly called TRBD1 or TRBD2 (5 bases each). V dropped 2 bases and J dropped 5 bases, with 9 bases sitting between them. Germline values: CDR1 MNHEY, CDR2 SMNVEV (reference sequence). The CDR3 sequence is 13 residues long.

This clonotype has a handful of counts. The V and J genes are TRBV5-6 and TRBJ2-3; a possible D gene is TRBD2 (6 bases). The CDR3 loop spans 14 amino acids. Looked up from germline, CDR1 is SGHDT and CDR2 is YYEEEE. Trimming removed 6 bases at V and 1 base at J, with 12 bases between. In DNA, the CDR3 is TGTGCCAGCACCCGGGGGTTCCGCACAGATACGCAGTATTTT. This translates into CASTRGFRTDTQYF.

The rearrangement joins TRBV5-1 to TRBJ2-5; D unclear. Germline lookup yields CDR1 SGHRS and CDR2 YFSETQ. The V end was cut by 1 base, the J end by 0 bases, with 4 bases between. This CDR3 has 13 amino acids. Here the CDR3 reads CASSLSNQETQYF. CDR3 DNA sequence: TGCGCCAGCAGCTTGTCGAACCAAGAGACCCAGTACTTC.

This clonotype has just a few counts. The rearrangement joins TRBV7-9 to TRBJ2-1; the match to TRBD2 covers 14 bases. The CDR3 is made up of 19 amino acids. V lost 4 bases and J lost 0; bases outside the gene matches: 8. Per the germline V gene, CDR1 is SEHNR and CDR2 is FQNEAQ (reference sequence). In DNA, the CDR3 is TGTGCCAGCAGCTCGGGGACTAGCGGGGGCCTGAGCTCCTACAATGAGCAGTTCTTC. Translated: CASSSGTSGGLSSYNEQFF.

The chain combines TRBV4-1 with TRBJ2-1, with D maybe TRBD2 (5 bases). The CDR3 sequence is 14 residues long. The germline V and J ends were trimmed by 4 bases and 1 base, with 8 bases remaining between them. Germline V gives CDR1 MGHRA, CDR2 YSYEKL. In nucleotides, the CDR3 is TGCGCCAGCAGCCCAACGGGGTCCTACAATGAGCAGTTCTTC. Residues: CASSPTGSYNEQFF.

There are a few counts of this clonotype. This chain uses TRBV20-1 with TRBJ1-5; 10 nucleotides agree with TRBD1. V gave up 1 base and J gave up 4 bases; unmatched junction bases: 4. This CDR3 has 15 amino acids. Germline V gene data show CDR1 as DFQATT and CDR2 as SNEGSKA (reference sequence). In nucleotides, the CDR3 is TGCAGTGCTAGAGTAGAGGGACAGGGGAATCAGCCCCAGCATTTT. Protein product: CSARVEGQGNQPQHF.

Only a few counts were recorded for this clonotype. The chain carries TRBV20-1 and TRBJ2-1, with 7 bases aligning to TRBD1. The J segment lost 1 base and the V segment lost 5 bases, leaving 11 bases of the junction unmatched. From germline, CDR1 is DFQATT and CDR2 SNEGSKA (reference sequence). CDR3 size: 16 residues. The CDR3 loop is CSAPPLGRGSYNEQFF. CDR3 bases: TGCAGTGCTCCCCCTTTAGGCAGGGGGTCCTACAATGAGCAGTTCTTC.

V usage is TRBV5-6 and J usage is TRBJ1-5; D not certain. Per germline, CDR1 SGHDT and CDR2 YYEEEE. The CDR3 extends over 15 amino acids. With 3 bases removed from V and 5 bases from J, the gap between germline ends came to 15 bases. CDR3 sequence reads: CASSSDGKGYQPQHF. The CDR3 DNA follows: TGTGCCAGCAGCTCCGACGGGAAGGGCTATCAGCCCCAGCATTTT.

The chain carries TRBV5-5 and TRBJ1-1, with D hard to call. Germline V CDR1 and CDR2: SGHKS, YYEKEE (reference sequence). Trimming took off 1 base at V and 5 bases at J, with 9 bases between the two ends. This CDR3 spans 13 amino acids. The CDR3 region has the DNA TGTGCCAGCAGCTTGTGGGTGGAAACTGAAGCTTTCTTT. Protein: CASSLWVETEAFF.

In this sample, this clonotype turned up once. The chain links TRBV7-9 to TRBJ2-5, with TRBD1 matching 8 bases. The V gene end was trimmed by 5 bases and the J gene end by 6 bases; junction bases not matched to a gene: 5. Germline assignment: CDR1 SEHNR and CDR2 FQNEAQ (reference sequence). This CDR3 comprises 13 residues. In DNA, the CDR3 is TGTGCCAGCAGCCTGGACAGGGCTCAGACCCAGTACTTC. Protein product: CASSLDRAQTQYF.

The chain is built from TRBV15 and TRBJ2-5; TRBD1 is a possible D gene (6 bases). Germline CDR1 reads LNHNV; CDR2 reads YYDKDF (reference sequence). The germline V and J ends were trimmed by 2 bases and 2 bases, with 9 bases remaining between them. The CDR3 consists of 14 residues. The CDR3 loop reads CATSRYRDQETQYF. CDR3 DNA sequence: TGTGCCACCAGCAGATACAGGGATCAAGAGACCCAGTACTTC.

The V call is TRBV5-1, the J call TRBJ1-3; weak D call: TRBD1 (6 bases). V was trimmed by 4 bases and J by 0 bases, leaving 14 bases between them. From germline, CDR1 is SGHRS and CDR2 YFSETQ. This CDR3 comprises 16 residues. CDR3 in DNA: TGCGCCAGCAGCCGCCCGGTACAGGGCTCTGGAAACACCATATATTTT. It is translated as CASSRPVQGSGNTIYF.

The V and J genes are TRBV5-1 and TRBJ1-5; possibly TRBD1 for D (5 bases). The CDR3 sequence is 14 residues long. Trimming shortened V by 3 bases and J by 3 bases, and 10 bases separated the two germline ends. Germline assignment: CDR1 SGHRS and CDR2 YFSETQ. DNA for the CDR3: TGCGCCAGCAGCTCGGGGACGGACAATCAGCCCCAGCATTTT. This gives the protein CASSSGTDNQPQHF.

In DNA form, the CDR3 reads TGCAGCGCAGCAAGCGGATACGAGCAGTACGTC. It specifies CSAASGYEQYV. The chain uses TRBV29-1 and TRBJ2-7, with D perhaps TRBD2 (5 bases). The CDR3 contains 11 residues. V gave up 7 bases and J gave up 4 bases, with 11 bases separating them. Germline loops: CDR1 SQVTM, CDR2 ANQGSEA.

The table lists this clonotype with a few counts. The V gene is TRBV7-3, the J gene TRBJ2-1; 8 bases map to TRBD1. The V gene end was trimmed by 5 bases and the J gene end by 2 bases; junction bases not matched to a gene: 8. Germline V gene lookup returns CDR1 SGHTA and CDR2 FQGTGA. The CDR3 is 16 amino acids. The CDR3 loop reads CASSLKAGGAYNEQFF. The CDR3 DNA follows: TGTGCCAGCAGCCTCAAAGCAGGGGGCGCCTACAATGAGCAGTTCTTC.

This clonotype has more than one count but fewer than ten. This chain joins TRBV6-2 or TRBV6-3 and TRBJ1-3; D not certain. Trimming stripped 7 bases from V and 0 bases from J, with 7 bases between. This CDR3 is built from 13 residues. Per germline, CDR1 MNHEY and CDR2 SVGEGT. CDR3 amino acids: CASTRISGNTIYF. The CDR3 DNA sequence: TGTGCCAGCACACGGATCTCTGGAAACACCATATATTTT.

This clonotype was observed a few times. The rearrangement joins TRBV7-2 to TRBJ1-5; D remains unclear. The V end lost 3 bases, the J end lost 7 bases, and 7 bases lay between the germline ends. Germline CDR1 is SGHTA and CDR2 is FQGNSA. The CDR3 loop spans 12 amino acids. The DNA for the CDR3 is TGTGCCAGCAGCTTTAACGGGCAGCCCCAGCATTTT. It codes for CASSFNGQPQHF.

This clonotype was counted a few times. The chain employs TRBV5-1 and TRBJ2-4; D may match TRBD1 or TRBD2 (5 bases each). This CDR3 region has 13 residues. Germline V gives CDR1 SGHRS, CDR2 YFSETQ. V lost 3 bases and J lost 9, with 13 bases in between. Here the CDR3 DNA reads TGCGCCAGCAGCTCCGGGACGAAGGGCATTCAGTACTTC. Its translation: CASSSGTKGIQYF.

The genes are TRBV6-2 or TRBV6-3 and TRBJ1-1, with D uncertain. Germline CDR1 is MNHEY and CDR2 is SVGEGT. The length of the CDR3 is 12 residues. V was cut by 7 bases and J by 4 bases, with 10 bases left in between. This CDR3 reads CASTSLSTEAFF. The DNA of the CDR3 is TGTGCCAGCACCTCCTTAAGCACTGAAGCTTTCTTT.

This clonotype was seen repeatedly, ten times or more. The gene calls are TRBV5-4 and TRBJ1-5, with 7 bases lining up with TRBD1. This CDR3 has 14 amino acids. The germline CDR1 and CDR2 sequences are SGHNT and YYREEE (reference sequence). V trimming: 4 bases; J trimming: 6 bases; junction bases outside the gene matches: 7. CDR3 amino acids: CASSQGGAGQPQHF. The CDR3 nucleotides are TGTGCCAGCAGCCAAGGGGGCGCGGGTCAGCCCCAGCATTTT. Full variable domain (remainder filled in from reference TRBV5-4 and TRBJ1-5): ETGVTQSPTHLIKTRGQQVTLRCSSQSGHNTVSWYQQALGQGPQFIFQYYREEENGRGNFPPRFSGLQFPNYSSELNVNALELDDSALYLCASSQGGAGQPQHFGDGTRLSIL.